Listed here are 17 T cell receptor beta chains from one sample, sequenced in a study of cytomegalovirus exposure and HLA in healthy donors. Primers included in the PCR were 60 Vbeta and 13 Jbeta primers. The assay was immunoSEQ multiplex PCR, and TCRdb's table has in-frame clones only and misses some. The data hold some 96,000 clones, with roughly 80% observed a single time. The specimen sequenced was PBMCs. These receptors were obtained from a female donor in good health and CMV-seronegative.

The rearrangement joins TRBV28 to TRBJ2-7; a weak D match, TRBD1 (7 bases). The CDR3 has 14 residues. The V end lost 3 bases, the J end lost 3 bases, and 12 bases lay between the germline ends. CDR1 is MDHEN, CDR2 SYDVKM, per germline. For the CDR3, the DNA is TGTGCCAGCAGTTTGGCGGGACAGAGCTACGAGCAGTACTTC. Residues: CASSLAGQSYEQYF.

The chain recombines TRBV29-1 with TRBJ1-2; TRBD1 agrees at 8 bases. With 7 bases clipped from V and 6 bases from J, the junction kept 7 bases outside the gene matches. Germline assignment: CDR1 SQVTM and CDR2 ANQGSEA. The CDR3 has 12 amino acids. CDR3 loop: CSGGQGGHGYTF. The CDR3 region has the DNA TGCAGCGGCGGACAGGGCGGACATGGCTACACCTTC.

The V gene is TRBV5-1, the J gene TRBJ1-4; no definite D call. The CDR3 is made up of 15 amino acids. V was clipped by 1 base and J by 6 bases, with 13 bases between them. Germline V gene data show CDR1 as SGHRS and CDR2 as YFSETQ. This CDR3 reads CASSLSTGFDEKLFF. CDR3 in DNA: TGCGCCAGCAGCTTGTCTACGGGTTTCGATGAAAAACTGTTTTTT.

The rearrangement uses TRBV25-1 and TRBJ1-2, with TRBD1 as a possible D gene (6 bases). The CDR3 consists of 13 residues. The germline V gene encodes CDR1 MGHDK and CDR2 SYGVNS. V gave up 6 bases and J gave up 4 bases, with 12 bases separating them. The CDR3 DNA reads TGTGCCAGCAGCCCCTCGGACAGCTATGGCTACACCTTC. It codes for CASSPSDSYGYTF.

In its sample, this clone was seen a few times. This rearrangement joins TRBV6-1 to TRBJ2-1; 10 nucleotides line up with TRBD1. J lost 5 bases, V lost 6 bases, and 7 bases had no gene match. Germline lookup yields CDR1 MNHNS and CDR2 SASEGT. The CDR3 covers 15 residues. This CDR3 is CASSLRDRGHNEQFF. In DNA, the CDR3 is TGTGCCAGCAGCCTCCGGGACAGGGGCCACAATGAGCAGTTCTTC.

This clone was observed a single time. This chain joins TRBV6-5 and TRBJ2-2; 7 bases align to TRBD2. Germline-derived CDR1 and CDR2 are MNHEY and SVGAGI. CDR3 length: 13 amino acids. V lost 6 bases to trimming and J lost 9 bases; unmatched junction nucleotides: 7. The CDR3, as DNA: TGTGCCAGCAGCCAACTAGCGAAACGGGAGCTGTTTTTT. It yields the protein CASSQLAKRELFF.

The V and J genes are TRBV27 and TRBJ2-1; 8 nucleotides align to TRBD2. Germline CDR1 MNHEY, CDR2 SMNVEV (reference sequence). V trimming: 10 bases; J trimming: 8 bases; junction bases outside the gene matches: 7. This CDR3 region has 12 residues. For the CDR3, the DNA is TGTGCCACCCATGGACTAGCCTATGAGCAGTTCTTC. Encoded protein: CATHGLAYEQFF.

The chain is built from TRBV6-6 and TRBJ1-1; the D gene is possibly TRBD1 (6 bases). The V end lost 8 bases, the J end lost 7 bases, and 23 bases lay between the germline ends. Germline loops: CDR1 MNHNY, CDR2 SVGAGI (reference sequence). This CDR3 has 15 residues. CDR3 sequence reads: CASGNPRGGGSEAFF. The CDR3 DNA sequence: TGTGCCAGCGGTAACCCACGGGGGGGCGGCAGTGAAGCTTTCTTT.

The chain is built from TRBV5-4 and TRBJ2-3; a possible D gene is TRBD2 (6 bases). The CDR3 totals 15 residues. From germline, CDR1 is SGHNT and CDR2 YYREEE (reference sequence). With 0 bases removed from V and 3 bases from J, the gap between germline ends came to 11 bases. The CDR3 DNA reads TGTGCCAGCAGCTTGGGTGGAGGGCTGACAGATACGCAGTATTTT. This sequence encodes CASSLGGGLTDTQYF.

The chain employs TRBV29-1 and TRBJ1-1; D gene uncertain. From germline, CDR1 is SQVTM and CDR2 ANQGSEA. Between the trimmed V and J ends, which lost 5 bases and 0 bases, there was a span of 16 bases. This CDR3 region has 15 residues. CDR3 region: CSVIAYGILNTEAFF. The DNA of the CDR3 is TGCAGCGTTATAGCCTACGGGATCCTGAACACTGAAGCTTTCTTT.

This clone was counted once. The chain employs TRBV4-2 and TRBJ2-3; TRBD2 aligns across 7 bases. Per germline, CDR1 LGHNA and CDR2 YNFKEQ. With 1 base clipped from V and 2 bases from J, the junction kept 9 bases outside the gene matches. The CDR3 runs 17 residues. DNA of the CDR3: TGTGCCAGCAGCCAAGGAGTGACCGGGGGGTCCACAGATACGCAGTATTTT. Translating it yields CASSQGVTGGSTDTQYF.

The rearrangement uses TRBV15 and TRBJ1-2; a weak D match, TRBD1 (5 bases). The V and J ends lost 5 bases and 3 bases respectively, with 22 bases between them. This CDR3 is built from 17 residues. The germline CDR1 and CDR2 sequences are LNHNV and YYDKDF (reference sequence). CDR3 sequence (DNA): TGTGCCACCAGCCAGAGTCCCAGTCAGGGTGAGGACTATGGCTACACCTTC. Protein product: CATSQSPSQGEDYGYTF.

The chain links TRBV19 to TRBJ1-1; TRBD1 matches at 7 bases. Germline loops: CDR1 LNHDA, CDR2 SQIVND (reference sequence). This CDR3 comprises 17 residues. With V trimmed by 0 bases and J by 5 bases, 12 bases remained unmatched. The CDR3 nucleotides read TGTGCCAGTAGTATAGATTGGCGGACAGCAGGGGGAACTGAAGCTTTCTTT. Translating gives CASSIDWRTAGGTEAFF. The full variable domain, its missing parts supplied by reference TRBV19 and TRBJ1-1, is DGGITQSPKYLFRKEGQNVTLSCEQNLNHDAMYWYRQDPGQGLRLIYYSQIVNDFQKGDIAEGYSVSREKKESFPLTVTSAQKNPTAFYLCASSIDWRTAGGTEAFFGQGTRLTVV.

This chain links TRBV6-5 with TRBJ2-7, with 8 nucleotides matching TRBD1. Germline assignment: CDR1 MNHEY and CDR2 SVGAGI. V shed 3 bases and J 5 bases; nucleotides not matched to a gene: 12. This CDR3 has 16 residues. CDR3 in amino acids: CASSYPHRGWVDEQYF. CDR3 nucleotide sequence: TGTGCCAGCAGTTATCCCCACAGGGGGTGGGTGGACGAGCAGTACTTC.

V and J are TRBV5-8 and TRBJ1-1, with a weak D call TRBD1 (6 bases). Germline lookup yields CDR1 SGHTS and CDR2 YDEGEE. CDR3 length: 14 amino acids. V was pared by 4 bases and J by 1 base, with 11 bases between. CDR3 protein: CASSSNRANTEAFF. In nucleotides, the CDR3 is TGTGCCAGCAGCAGCAACAGGGCGAACACTGAAGCTTTCTTT.

The V gene is TRBV21-1, the J gene TRBJ1-5. TRBV21-1 is designated a pseudogene. CDR3 length: 15 amino acids. The CDR3 protein is CASSGRRGWDQPQHF. As DNA, the CDR3 is TGTGCCAGCAGCGGTCGTCGGGGTTGGGATCAGCCCCAGCATTTT.

The chain recombines TRBV27 with TRBJ2-7; D is ambiguous. The length of the CDR3 is 13 residues. Trimming took 3 bases from V and 2 from J, leaving 8 bases between them. From germline, CDR1 is MNHEY and CDR2 SMNVEV (reference sequence). The CDR3 sequence: CASSFSRTYEQYF. The CDR3 region has the DNA TGTGCCAGCAGTTTTTCCAGGACCTACGAGCAGTACTTC.